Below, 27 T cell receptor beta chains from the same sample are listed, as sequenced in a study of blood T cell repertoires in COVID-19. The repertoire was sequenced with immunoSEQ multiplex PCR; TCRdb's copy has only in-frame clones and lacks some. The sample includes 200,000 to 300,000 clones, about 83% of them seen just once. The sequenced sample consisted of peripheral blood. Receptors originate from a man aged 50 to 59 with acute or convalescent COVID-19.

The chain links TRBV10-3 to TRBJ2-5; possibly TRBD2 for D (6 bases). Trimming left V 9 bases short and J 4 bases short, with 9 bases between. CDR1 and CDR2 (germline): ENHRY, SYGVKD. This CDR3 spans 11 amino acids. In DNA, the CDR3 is TGTGCCATGGGGACTGGAGAGACCCAGTACTTC. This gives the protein CAMGTGETQYF.

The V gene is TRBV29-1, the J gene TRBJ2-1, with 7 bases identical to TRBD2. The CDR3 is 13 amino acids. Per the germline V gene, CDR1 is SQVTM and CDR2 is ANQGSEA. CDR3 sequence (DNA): TGCAGTGGGAGGGGCAGCTCCTACAATGAGCAGTTCTTC. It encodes CSGRGSSYNEQFF.

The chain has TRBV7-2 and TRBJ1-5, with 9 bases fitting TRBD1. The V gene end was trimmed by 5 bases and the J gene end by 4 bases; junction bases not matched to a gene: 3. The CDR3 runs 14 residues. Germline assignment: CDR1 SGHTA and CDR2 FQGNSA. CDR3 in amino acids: CASSRDRDNQPQHF. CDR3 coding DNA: TGTGCCAGCAGCCGGGACAGGGATAATCAGCCCCAGCATTTT.

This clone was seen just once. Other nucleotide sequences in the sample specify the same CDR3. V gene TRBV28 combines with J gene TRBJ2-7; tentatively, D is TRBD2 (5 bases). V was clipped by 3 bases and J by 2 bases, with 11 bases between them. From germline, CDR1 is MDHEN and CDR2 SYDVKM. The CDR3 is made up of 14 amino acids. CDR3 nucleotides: TGTGCCAGCAGTTTTGGAGGTAGCGCCTACGAGCAGTACTTC. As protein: CASSFGGSAYEQYF.

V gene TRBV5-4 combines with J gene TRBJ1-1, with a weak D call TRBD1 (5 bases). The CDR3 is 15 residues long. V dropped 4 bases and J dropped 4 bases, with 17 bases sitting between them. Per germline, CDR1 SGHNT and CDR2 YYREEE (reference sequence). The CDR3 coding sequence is TGTGCCAGCAGCAATCCGAAGGGGCGCGGCACTGAAGCTTTCTTT. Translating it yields CASSNPKGRGTEAFF.

CDR3 residues: CASSRGLAGTRGTGELFF. As DNA, the CDR3 is TGCGCCAGCAGCAGGGGACTAGCGGGGACCCGAGGCACCGGGGAGCTGTTTTTT. The chain has TRBV5-1 and TRBJ2-2; 13 bases align to TRBD2. After removal of 4 bases from V and 4 bases from J, the junction contained 10 bases not matched to a gene. There are 18 residues in the CDR3. Germline V lookup: CDR1 SGHRS, CDR2 YFSETQ.

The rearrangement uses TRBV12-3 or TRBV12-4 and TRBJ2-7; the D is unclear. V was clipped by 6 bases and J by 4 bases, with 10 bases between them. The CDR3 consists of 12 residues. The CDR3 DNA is TGTGCCAGCAGCTGGAGTCATTACGAGCAGTACTTC. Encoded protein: CASSWSHYEQYF.

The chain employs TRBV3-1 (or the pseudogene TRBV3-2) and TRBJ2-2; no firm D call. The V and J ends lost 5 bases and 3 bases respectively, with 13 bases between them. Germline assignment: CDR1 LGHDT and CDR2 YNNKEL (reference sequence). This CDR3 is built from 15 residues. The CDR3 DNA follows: TGTGCCAGCAGCGACGGGTACATTTACACCGGGGAGCTGTTTTTT. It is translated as CASSDGYIYTGELFF.

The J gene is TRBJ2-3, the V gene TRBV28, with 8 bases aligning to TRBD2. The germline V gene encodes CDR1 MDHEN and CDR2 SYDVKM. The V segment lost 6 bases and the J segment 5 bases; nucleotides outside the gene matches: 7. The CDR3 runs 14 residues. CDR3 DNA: TGTGCCAGCAGATCAGCGGGAGCCGAAGATACGCAGTATTTT. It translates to CASRSAGAEDTQYF.

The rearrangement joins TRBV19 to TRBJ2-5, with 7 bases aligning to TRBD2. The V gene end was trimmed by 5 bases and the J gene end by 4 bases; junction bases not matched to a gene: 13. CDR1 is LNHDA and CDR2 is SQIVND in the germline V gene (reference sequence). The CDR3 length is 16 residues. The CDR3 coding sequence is TGTGCCAGTAGTGCCCTGACTAGCTTCTCGGGAGAGACCCAGTACTTC. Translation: CASSALTSFSGETQYF.

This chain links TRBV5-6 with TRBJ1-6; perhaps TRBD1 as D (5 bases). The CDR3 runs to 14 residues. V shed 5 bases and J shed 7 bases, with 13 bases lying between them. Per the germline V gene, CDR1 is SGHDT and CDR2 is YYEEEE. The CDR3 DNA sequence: TGTGCCAGCAGATGGGGACGGGGGAATTCACCCCTCCACTTT. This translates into CASRWGRGNSPLHF.

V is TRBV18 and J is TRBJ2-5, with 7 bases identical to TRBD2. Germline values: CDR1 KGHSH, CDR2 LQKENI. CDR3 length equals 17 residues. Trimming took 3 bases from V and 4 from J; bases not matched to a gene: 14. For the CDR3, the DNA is TGTGCCAGCTCACCGGTAGTTGGGAGGGCTGCCGGAGAGACCCAGTACTTC. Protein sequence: CASSPVVGRAAGETQYF.

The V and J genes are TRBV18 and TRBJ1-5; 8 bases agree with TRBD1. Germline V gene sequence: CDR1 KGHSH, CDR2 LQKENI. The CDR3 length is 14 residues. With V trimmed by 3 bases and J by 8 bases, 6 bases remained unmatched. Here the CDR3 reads CASSPTGAYEPQHF. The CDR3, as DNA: TGTGCCAGCTCACCGACAGGGGCGTACGAGCCCCAGCATTTT.

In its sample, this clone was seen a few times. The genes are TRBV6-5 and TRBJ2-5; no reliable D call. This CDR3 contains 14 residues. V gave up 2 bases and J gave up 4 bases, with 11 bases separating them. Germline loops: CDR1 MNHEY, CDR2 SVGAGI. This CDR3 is CASSYPDPGETQYF. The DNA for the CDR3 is TGTGCCAGCAGTTACCCAGACCCAGGAGAGACCCAGTACTTC.

This CDR3 is CASSSYRGTTIPSGANVLTF. Written as DNA, the CDR3 is TGTGCCAGCAGTTCCTACAGGGGAACTACTATACCTTCTGGGGCCAACGTCCTGACTTTC. The rearrangement uses TRBV28 and TRBJ2-6; 7 bases fit TRBD1. V dropped 4 bases and J dropped 1; count of bases not matched to a gene: 16. The length of the CDR3 is 20 residues. Germline assignment: CDR1 MDHEN and CDR2 SYDVKM.

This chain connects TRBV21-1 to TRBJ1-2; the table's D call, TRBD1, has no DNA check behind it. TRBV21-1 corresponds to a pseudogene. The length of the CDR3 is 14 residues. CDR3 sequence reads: CASSTGQLIYGYTF. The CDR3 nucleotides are TGTGCCAGCAGCACCGGACAGTTAATATATGGCTACACCTTC.

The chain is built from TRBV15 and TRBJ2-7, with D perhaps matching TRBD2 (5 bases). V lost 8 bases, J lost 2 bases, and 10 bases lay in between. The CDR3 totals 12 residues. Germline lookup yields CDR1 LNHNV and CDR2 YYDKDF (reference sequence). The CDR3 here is CATGEGPYEQYF. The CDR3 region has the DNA TGTGCCACCGGAGAGGGTCCCTACGAGCAGTACTTC.

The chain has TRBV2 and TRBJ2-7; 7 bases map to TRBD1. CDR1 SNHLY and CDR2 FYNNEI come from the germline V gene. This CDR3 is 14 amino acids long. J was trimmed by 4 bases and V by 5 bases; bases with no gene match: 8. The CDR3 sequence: CASSLTGWRYEQYF. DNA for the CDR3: TGTGCCAGCAGTTTGACAGGGTGGAGATACGAGCAGTACTTC.

The CDR3 sequence: CASSGRGHPSQRQPQHF. For the CDR3, the DNA is TGTGCCAGCAGCGGTAGGGGACATCCCTCGCAGCGTCAGCCCCAGCATTTT. The chain joins TRBV7-2 to TRBJ1-5, with D perhaps TRBD1 (6 bases). Germline values: CDR1 SGHTA, CDR2 FQGNSA. Trimming took 5 bases from V and 6 from J, leaving 23 bases between them. The CDR3 sequence is 17 residues long.

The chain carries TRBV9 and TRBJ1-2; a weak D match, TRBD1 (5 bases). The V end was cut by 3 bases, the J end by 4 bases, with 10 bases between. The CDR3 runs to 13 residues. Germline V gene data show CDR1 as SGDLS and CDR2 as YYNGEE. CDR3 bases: TGTGCCAGCAGCGAACAGGCAAGCTATGGCTACACCTTC. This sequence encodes CASSEQASYGYTF.

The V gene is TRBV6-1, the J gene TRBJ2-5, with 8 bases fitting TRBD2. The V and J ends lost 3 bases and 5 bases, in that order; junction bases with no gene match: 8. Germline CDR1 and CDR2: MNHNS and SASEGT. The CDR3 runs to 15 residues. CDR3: CASSEVGTSHETQYF. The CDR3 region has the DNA TGTGCCAGCAGTGAGGTTGGGACTAGTCACGAGACCCAGTACTTC.

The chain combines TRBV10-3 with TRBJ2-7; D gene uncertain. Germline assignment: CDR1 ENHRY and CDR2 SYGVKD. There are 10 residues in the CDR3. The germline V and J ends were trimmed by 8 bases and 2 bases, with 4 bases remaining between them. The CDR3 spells CAIGTYEQYF. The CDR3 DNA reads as TGTGCCATCGGCACCTACGAGCAGTACTTC.

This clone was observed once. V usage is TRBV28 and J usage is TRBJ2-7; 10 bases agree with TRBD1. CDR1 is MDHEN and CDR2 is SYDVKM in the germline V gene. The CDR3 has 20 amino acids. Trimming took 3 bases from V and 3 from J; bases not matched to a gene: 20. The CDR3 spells CASSFLGQGGAISTRYEQYF. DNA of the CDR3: TGTGCCAGCAGTTTTTTAGGACAGGGGGGCGCGATTTCAACTCGCTACGAGCAGTACTTC.

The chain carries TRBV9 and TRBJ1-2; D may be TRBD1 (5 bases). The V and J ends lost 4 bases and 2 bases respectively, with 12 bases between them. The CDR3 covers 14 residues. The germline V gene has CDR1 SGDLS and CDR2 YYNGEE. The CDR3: CASSPGQGNYGYTF. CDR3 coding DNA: TGTGCCAGCAGCCCCGGACAAGGAAACTATGGCTACACCTTC.

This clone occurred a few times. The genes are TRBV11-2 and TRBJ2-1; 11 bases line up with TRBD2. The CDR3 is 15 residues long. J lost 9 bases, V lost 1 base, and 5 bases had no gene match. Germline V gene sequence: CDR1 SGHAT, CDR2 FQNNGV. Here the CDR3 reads CASSLGPSGRTEQFF. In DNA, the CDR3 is TGTGCCAGCAGCTTAGGCCCTAGCGGGAGGACTGAGCAGTTCTTC.

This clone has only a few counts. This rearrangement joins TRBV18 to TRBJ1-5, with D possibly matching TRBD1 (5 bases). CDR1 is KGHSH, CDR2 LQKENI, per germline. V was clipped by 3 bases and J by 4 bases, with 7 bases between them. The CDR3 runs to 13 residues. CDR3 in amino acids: CASSPDRNQPQHF. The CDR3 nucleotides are TGTGCCAGCTCACCCGACAGAAATCAGCCCCAGCATTTT.

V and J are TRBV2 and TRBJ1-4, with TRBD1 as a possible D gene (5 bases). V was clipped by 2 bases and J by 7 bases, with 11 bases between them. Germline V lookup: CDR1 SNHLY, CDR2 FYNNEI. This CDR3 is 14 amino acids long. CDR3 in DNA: TGTGCCAGCAGTGAACCTGGGGGAGGTGAAAAACTGTTTTTT. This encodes CASSEPGGGEKLFF.